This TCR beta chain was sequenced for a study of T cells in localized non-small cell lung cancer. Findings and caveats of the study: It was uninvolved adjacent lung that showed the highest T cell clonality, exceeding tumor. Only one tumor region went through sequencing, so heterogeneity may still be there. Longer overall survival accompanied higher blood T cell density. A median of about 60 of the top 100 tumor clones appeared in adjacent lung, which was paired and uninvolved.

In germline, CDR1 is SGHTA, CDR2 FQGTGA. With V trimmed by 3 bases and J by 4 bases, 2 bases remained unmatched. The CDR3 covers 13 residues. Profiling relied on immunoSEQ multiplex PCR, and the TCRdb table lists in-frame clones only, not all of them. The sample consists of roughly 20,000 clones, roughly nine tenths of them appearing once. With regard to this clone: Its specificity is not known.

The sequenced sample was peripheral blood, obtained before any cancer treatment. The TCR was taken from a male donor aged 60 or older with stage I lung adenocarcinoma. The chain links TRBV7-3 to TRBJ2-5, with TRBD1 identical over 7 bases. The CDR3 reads CASSFNRGETQYF. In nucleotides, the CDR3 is TGTGCCAGCAGCTTCAACAGGGGAGAGACCCAGTACTTC.